A selection of T cell receptor beta chains follows, all from one sample in a study of shared clonotypes between healthy human individuals. TCRdb's table, derived via immunoSEQ multiplex PCR, lists solely in-frame clones and lacks some. The repertoire holds 1,400,000 or so clones, with 97% to 99% as singletons. The sequenced sample was naive CD4+ T cells sorted from blood. The source of these receptors is a man younger than 45 in good health. The conserved cysteine and the conserved F or W are not part of the CDR3 here.

j_call v_call cdr3_aa
TRBJ2-7 TRBV28 ASNREDAEQY
TRBJ2-1 TRBV7-6 ASSLGAGGIYNEQF
TRBJ2-3 TRBV25-1 ASSETSGGGTDTQY
TRBJ2-7 TRBV9 ASSGGSGTLGTYEQY
TRBJ1-3 TRBV6-5 ASSYSRSSGNTIY
TRBJ2-1 TRBV5-4 ASSLGLAGANEQF
TRBJ1-4 TRBV5-6 ASSRDREKLF
TRBJ1-1 TRBV5-1 ASSLTGNTEAF
TRBJ2-2 TRBV9 ASSGLGAGELF
TRBJ1-2 TRBV7-2 ASSLGEAGYGYT
TRBJ2-7 TRBV5-1 ASSASSGTSGEQY
TRBJ1-2 TRBV2 ARGREDYGYT
TRBJ2-3 TRBV5-5 ASSPFRTGSIPDTQY
TRBJ2-7 TRBV18 ASSPPGQGIGYEQY
TRBJ1-2 TRBV4-1 ASSQWVGGNYGYT
TRBJ2-7 TRBV11-3 ASSLDPFGVQY
TRBJ2-7 TRBV7-8 ASSLFGGWRDSYEQY
TRBJ1-1 TRBV6-5 ASTRGARGTEAF
TRBJ2-1 TRBV5-1 ASSLVWGLALNEQF
TRBJ2-7 TRBV6-5 ASSYDAGGGSEQY
TRBJ2-7 TRBV7-8 ASSLIYEQATGFSYEQY
TRBJ2-7 TRBV18 ASTQALGQGDNEQY
TRBJ2-7 TRBV7-6 ASSLGTQAHSYEQY
TRBJ2-6 TRBV28 ASSFSPGQGASGANVLT
TRBJ2-5 TRBV19 ASGGSTSGSLETQY
TRBJ2-7 TRBV5-6 ASSSGRSGSNPYEQY
TRBJ2-5 TRBV7-9 ASSLQPMEQETQY
TRBJ2-7 TRBV5-1 ASSPRGQDSYEQY
TRBJ1-2 TRBV5-4 ASSLEGRVGYGYT
TRBJ2-1 TRBV5-1 ASSLESTRTYNEQF
TRBJ2-7 TRBV7-2 ASSSAGAYEQY
TRBJ2-1 TRBV15 ATSRDLGDEQF
TRBJ1-1 TRBV28 ASSLSSFMNTEAF
TRBJ2-1 TRBV5-5 ASSLALRQSYNEQF
TRBJ2-3 TRBV7-6 ASSPTLVTDTQY
TRBJ1-5 TRBV18 ASSRDRGAYSNQPQH
TRBJ2-2 TRBV19 ASSDRDLSGELF
TRBJ2-4 TRBV11-3 ASSLDPEGIQY
TRBJ2-5 TRBV2 ASSSIDLLPEETQY
TRBJ2-7 TRBV10-3 AVTGGDEQY
TRBJ1-2 TRBV30 AWSLPGQTAPNYGYT
TRBJ2-1 TRBV27 ASSWINEQF
TRBJ2-5 TRBV30 AWSVSGGETQY
TRBJ2-2 TRBV6-1 ASRAGTSGTGELF
TRBJ2-1 TRBV2 ASTGLAGDPVNEQF
TRBJ2-3 TRBV7-2 ASTPKAGGNSGTQY
TRBJ2-4 TRBV6-1 ASSAADRMLAV
TRBJ1-1 TRBV7-4 ASRRQGWRQVTEAF
TRBJ2-5 TRBV25-1 ASSAQETQY
TRBJ1-1 TRBV18 ASSPSVGTEAF
TRBJ2-5 TRBV12-5 ASGIGGREETQY
TRBJ1-4 TRBV29-1 SVIATNEKLF
TRBJ2-3 TRBV29-1 LLYTQY
TRBJ1-1 TRBV10-3 AISESTYTEAF
TRBJ2-3 TRBV5-1 ASSLASTSTDTQY
TRBJ2-2 TRBV18 ASSESGRAANTGELF
TRBJ2-1 TRBV18 ASSPRARANYNEQF